The present TCR beta chain was sequenced within a study of T cell repertoires in cytomegalovirus infection. At the level of the study: Shared public TCR beta signatures pointed to both CMV infection and a matching HLA type.

Trimming removed 1 base at V and 6 bases at J, with 10 bases between. Looked up from germline, CDR1 is SGHDT and CDR2 is YYEEEE. The CDR3 consists of 13 residues. There are a few counts of this clonotype. As yet, its antigen is unknown. Using its own MiXCR run on the reads, TCRdb lists one record per CDR3 protein. The sample yields under 350,000 distinct CDR3 sequences, approximately 22% seen once. Study-level findings and limits: The ex vivo response was dominated by HLA-C-restricted CMV-specific TCR beta clonotypes.

The sample here was cultured PBMCs, taken from culture after CMV antigen stimulation. The chain employs TRBV5-6 and TRBJ1-2; D unresolved. The source of this sequence is a human donor in good health (CMV status not recorded). Some clones in this sample may be carry-over from other donors' samples. This CDR3 is CASSLLLSDGYTF. In nucleotides, the CDR3 is TGTGCCAGCAGCTTGCTGCTGTCGGATGGCTACACCTTC.